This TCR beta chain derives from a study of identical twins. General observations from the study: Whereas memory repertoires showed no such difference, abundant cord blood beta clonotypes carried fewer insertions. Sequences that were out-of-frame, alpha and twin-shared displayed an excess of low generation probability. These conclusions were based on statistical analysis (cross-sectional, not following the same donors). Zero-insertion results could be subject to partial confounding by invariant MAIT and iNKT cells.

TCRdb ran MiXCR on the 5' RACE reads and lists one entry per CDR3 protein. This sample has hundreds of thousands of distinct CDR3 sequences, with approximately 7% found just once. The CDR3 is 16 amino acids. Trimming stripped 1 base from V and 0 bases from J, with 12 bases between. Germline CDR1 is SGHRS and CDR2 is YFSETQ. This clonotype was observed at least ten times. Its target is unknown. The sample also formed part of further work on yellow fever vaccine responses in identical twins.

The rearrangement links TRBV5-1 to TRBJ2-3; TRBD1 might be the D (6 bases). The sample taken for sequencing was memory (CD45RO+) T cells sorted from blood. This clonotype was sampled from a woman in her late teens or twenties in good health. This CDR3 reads CASSLSRTASTDTQYF. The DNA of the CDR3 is TGCGCCAGCAGCTTGTCTAGGACAGCTAGCACAGATACGCAGTATTTT.